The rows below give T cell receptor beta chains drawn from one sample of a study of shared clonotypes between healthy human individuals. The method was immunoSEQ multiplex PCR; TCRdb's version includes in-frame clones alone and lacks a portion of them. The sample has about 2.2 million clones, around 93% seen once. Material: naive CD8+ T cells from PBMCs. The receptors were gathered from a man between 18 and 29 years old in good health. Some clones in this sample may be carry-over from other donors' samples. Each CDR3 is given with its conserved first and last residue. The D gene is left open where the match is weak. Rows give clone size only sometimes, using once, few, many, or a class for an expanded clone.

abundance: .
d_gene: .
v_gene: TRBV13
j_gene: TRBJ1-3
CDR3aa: CASSSDRLNTIYF
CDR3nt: TGTGCCAGCAGCTCGGACAGACTGAACACCATATATTTT

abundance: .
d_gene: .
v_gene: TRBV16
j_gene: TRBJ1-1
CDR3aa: CASSQLIEGEAFF
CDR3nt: TGTGCCAGCAGCCAATTAATAGAGGGTGAAGCTTTCTTT

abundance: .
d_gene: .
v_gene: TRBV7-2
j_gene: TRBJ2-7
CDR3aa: CASSLLRGLPYEQYF
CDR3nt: TGTGCCAGCAGCTTACTAAGAGGGCTCCCCTACGAGCAGTACTTC

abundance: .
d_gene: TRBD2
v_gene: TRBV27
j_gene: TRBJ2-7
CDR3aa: CASSHAGTRTYEQYF
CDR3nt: TGTGCCAGCAGTCACGCCGGGACTAGAACCTACGAGCAGTACTTC

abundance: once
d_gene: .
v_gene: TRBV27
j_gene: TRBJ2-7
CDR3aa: CASSNLDGGSYEQYF
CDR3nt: TGTGCCAGCAGCAACTTAGACGGGGGTAGCTACGAGCAGTACTTC

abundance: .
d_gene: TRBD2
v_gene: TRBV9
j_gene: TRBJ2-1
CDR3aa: CASSVLAGGVDEQFF
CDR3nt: TGTGCCAGCAGCGTCCTAGCGGGAGGGGTCGATGAGCAGTTCTTC

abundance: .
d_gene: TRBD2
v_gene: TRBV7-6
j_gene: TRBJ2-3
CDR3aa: CASSSTSGSADTQYF
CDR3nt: TGTGCCAGCAGCTCTACGAGCGGGAGCGCAGATACGCAGTATTTT

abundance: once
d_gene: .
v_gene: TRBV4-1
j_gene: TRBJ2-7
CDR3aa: CASSQYGRVDEQYF
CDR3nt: TGCGCCAGCAGCCAATACGGCAGGGTGGACGAGCAGTACTTC

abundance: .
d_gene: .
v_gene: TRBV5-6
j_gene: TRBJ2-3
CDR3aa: CASSSVREDTQYF
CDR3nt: TGTGCCAGCAGTTCCGTCAGGGAAGATACGCAGTATTTT

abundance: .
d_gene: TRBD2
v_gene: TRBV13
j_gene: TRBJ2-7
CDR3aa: CASSLRGGLAAPYEQYF
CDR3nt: TGTGCCAGCAGCTTAAGGGGGGGACTAGCGGCCCCCTACGAGCAGTACTTC

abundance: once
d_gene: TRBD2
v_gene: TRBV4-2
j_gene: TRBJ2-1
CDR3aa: CASSQDHTAGEYNEQFF
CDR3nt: TGTGCCAGCAGCCAAGATCATACAGCGGGGGAATACAATGAGCAGTTCTTC

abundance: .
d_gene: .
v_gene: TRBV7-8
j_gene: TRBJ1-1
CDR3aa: CASSETLQAGWTEAFF
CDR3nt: TGTGCCAGCAGCGAAACGCTTCAGGCGGGATGGACTGAAGCTTTCTTT

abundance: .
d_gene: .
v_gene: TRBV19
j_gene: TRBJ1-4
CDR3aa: CASSIGTGRNEKLFF
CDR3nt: TGTGCCAGTAGTATAGGTACAGGACGAAATGAAAAACTGTTTTTT

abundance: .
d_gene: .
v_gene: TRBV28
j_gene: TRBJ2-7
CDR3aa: CASSWGPSEQYF
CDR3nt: TGTGCCAGCAGTTGGGGACCCAGCGAGCAGTACTTC

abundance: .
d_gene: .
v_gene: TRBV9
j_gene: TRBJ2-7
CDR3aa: CASSVALGDEQYF
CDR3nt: TGTGCCAGCAGCGTAGCTCTGGGAGACGAGCAGTACTTC

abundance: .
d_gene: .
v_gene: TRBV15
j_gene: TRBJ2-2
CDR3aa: CATSQEEADNTGELFF
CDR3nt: TGTGCCACCAGCCAAGAGGAGGCCGATAACACCGGGGAGCTGTTTTTT

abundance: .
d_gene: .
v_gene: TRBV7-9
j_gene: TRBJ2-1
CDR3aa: CASSPASPTYEQFF
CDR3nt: TGTGCCAGCAGCCCGGCCTCCCCGACTTATGAGCAGTTCTTC

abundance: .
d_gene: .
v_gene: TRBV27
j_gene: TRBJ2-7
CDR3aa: CASSFLGDHEQYF
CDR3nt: TGTGCCAGCAGTTTCTTAGGGGATCACGAGCAGTACTTC

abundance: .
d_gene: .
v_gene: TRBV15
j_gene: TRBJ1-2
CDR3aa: CATSRLRAPGGYTF
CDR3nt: TGTGCCACCAGCAGACTTAGGGCGCCAGGTGGCTACACCTTC

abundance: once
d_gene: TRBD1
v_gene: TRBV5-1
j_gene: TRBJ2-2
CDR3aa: CASSPRDSLDTGELFF
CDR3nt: TGCGCCAGCAGCCCCCGGGACAGCCTCGACACCGGGGAGCTGTTTTTT

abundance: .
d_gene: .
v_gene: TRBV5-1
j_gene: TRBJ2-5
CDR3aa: CASSLVRPQETQYF
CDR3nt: TGCGCCAGCAGCTTGGTACGGCCGCAAGAGACCCAGTACTTC

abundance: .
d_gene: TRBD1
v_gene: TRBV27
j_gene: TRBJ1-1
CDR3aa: CASSLSGQGVWTEAFF
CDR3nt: TGTGCCAGCAGTTTATCAGGACAGGGGGTATGGACTGAAGCTTTCTTT

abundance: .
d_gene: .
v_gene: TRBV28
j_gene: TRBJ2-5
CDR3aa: CASRGVQSGGETQYF
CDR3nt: TGTGCCAGCAGGGGAGTACAGTCGGGTGGGGAGACCCAGTACTTC

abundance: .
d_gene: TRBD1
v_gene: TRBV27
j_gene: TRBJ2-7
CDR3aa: CASRWTGLGYEQYF
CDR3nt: TGTGCCAGCAGGTGGACAGGTCTCGGCTACGAGCAGTACTTC

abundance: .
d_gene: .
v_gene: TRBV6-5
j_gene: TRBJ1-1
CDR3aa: CASSYSRSEAFF
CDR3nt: TGTGCCAGCAGTTACTCTCGGAGCGAAGCTTTCTTT

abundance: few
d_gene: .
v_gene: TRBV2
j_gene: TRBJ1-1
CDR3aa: CASIIGGAGTEAFF
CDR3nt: TGTGCCAGCATAATCGGGGGCGCAGGCACTGAAGCTTTCTTT

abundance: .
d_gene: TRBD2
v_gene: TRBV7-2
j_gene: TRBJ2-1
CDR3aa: CASSAKGGSTNEQFF
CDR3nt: TGTGCCAGCAGCGCCAAAGGCGGGAGTACTAATGAGCAGTTCTTC

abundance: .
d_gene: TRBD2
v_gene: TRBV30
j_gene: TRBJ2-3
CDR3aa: CAWSVELAGVVTDTQYF
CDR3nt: TGTGCCTGGAGTGTCGAGCTAGCGGGAGTAGTTACAGATACGCAGTATTTT

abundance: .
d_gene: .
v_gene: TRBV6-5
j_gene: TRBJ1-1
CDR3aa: CASRFGVNTEAFF
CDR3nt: TGTGCCAGCAGGTTCGGGGTGAACACTGAAGCTTTCTTT

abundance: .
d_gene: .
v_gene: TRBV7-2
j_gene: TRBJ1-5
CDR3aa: CASSAGQSNQPQHF
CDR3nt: TGTGCCAGCAGCGCGGGACAAAGCAATCAGCCCCAGCATTTT

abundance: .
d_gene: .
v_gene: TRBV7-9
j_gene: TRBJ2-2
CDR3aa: CASSPRRQAGDTGELFF
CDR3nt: TGTGCCAGCAGCCCCAGAAGACAGGCGGGAGACACCGGGGAGCTGTTTTTT

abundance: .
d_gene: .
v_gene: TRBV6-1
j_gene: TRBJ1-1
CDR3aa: CASSVWGTPEAFF
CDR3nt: TGTGCCAGCAGTGTATGGGGAACTCCTGAAGCTTTCTTT

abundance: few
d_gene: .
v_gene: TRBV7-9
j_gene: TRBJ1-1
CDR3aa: CASSLGRLPEAFF
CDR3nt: TGTGCCAGCAGCTTAGGGCGGTTGCCTGAAGCTTTCTTT

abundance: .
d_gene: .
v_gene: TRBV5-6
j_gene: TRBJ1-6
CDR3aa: CASSLGQTHSPLHF
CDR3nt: TGTGCCAGCAGCTTGGGCCAGACCCATTCACCCCTCCACTTT

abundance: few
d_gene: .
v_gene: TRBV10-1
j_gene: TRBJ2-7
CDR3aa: CASSATQGAPYEQYF
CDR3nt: TGCGCCAGCAGCGCAACACAGGGCGCACCCTACGAGCAGTACTTC

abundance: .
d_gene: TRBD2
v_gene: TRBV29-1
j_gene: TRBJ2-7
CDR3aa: CSVAGRRDEQYF
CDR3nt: TGCAGCGTTGCCGGGAGGAGGGACGAGCAGTACTTC

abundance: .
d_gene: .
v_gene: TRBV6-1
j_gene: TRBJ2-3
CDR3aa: CASSEARDTQYF
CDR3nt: TGTGCCAGCAGTGAAGCGCGGGATACGCAGTATTTT

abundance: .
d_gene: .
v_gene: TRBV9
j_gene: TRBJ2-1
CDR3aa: CASSGIRGFSYNEQFF
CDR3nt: TGTGCCAGCAGCGGTATCAGGGGATTTTCCTACAATGAGCAGTTCTTC

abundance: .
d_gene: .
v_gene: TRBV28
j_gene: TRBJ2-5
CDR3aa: CASSLRGSGVVSETQYF
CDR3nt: TGTGCCAGCAGTTTAAGAGGGTCTGGGGTTGTATCGGAGACCCAGTACTTC

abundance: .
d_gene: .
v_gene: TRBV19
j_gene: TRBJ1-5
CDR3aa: CASSIIRDGFNQPQHF
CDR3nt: TGTGCCAGTAGTATAATCCGGGACGGCTTTAATCAGCCCCAGCATTTT

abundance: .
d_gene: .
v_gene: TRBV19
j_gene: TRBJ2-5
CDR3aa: CASSPLAEETQYF
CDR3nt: TGTGCCAGTAGCCCGCTAGCAGAAGAGACCCAGTACTTC

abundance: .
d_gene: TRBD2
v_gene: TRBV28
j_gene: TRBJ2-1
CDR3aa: CASSFPLAGGSSSYNEQFF
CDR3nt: TGTGCCAGCAGCTTCCCCCTAGCGGGAGGGTCTAGCTCCTACAATGAGCAGTTCTTC

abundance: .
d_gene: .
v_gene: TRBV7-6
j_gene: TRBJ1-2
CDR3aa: CASSSRPGTGNYGYTF
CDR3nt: TGTGCCAGCAGCTCACGCCCCGGGACGGGAAACTATGGCTACACCTTC

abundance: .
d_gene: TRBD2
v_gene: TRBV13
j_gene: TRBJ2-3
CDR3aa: CASSSLAGGRGDTQYF
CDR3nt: TGTGCCAGCAGCTCCCTAGCGGGAGGGCGGGGGGATACGCAGTATTTT

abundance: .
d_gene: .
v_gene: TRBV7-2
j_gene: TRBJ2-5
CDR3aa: CASSFPAGAETQYF
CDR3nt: TGTGCCAGCAGCTTTCCCGCAGGCGCAGAGACCCAGTACTTC

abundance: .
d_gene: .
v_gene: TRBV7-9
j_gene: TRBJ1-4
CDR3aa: CASSSTTNEKLFF
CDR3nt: TGTGCCAGCAGCTCCACAACTAATGAAAAACTGTTTTTT

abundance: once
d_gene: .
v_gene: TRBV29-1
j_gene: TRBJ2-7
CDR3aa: CSVPGGTAYEQYF
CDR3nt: TGCAGCGTCCCCGGGGGAACCGCCTACGAGCAGTACTTC

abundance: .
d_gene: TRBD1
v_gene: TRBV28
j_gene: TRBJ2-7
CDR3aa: CASSFWDRGSYEQYF
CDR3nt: TGTGCCAGCAGTTTTTGGGACAGGGGCTCCTACGAGCAGTACTTC

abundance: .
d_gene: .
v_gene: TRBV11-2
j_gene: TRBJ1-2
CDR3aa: CASSSAGGYGYTF
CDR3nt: TGTGCCAGCAGCTCAGCGGGGGGCTATGGCTACACCTTC

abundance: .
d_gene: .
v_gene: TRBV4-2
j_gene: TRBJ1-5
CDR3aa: CASSQDPGRAQPQHF
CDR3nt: TGTGCCAGCAGCCAAGATCCGGGCAGGGCTCAGCCCCAGCATTTT

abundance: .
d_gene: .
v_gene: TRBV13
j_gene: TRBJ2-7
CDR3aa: CASSLGSLEQYF
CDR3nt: TGTGCCAGCAGCTTAGGGTCCCTCGAGCAGTACTTC

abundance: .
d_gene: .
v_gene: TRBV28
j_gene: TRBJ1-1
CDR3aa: CASSLPPPEAFF
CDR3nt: TGTGCCAGCAGTTTACCCCCTCCTGAAGCTTTCTTT

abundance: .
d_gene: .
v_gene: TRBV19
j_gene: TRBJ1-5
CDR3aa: CASSIDPAGENQPQHF
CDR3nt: TGTGCCAGTAGTATAGATCCCGCAGGGGAGAATCAGCCCCAGCATTTT